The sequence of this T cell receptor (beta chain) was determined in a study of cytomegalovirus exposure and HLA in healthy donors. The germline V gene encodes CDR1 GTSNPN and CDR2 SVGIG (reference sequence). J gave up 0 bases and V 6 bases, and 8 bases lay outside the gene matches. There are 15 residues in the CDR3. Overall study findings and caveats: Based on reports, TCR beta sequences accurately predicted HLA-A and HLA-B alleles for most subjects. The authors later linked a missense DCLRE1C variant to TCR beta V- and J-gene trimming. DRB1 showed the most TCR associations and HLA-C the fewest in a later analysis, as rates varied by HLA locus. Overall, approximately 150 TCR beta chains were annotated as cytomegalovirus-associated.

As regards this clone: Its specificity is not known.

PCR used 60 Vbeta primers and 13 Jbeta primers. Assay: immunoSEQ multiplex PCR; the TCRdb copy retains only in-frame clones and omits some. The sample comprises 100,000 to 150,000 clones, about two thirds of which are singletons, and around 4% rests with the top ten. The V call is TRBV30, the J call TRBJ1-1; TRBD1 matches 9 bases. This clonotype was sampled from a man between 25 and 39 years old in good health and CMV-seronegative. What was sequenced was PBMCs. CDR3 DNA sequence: TGTGCCTGTAACAGGGGGCAGAGTATGAACACTGAAGCTTTCTTT. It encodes CACNRGQSMNTEAFF. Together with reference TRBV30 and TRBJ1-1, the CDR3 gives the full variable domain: SQTIHQWPATLVQPVGSPLSLECTVEGTSNPNLYWYRQAAGRGLQLLFYSVGIGQISSEVPQNLSASRPQDRQFILSSKKLLLSDSGFYLCACNRGQSMNTEAFFGQGTRLTVV.